Listed here are 8 T cell receptor beta chains from one sample, sequenced in a study of blood T cell repertoires in COVID-19. TCRdb's copy holds only in-frame clones and misses some; the assay was immunoSEQ multiplex PCR. The table shows just over 300,000 clones, with 70% to 90% occurring only once. Sequenced sample: PBMCs or T cells enriched from blood (not recorded which). All receptors derive from a man aged 25 to 40 who had recovered from COVID-19.

As concerns this clone: Sequence at one end of the junction differs from germline and may be a read error. The V and J genes are TRBV7-7 and TRBJ2-3, with TRBD1 matching over 9 bases. The CDR3 totals 13 residues. Germline V gene data show CDR1 as SSHAT and CDR2 as FNYEAQ (reference sequence). CDR3 in DNA: TGTGCTAGCAGCCGGACAGGGGCAGATACGCAGTATTTT. Translating it yields CASSRTGADTQYF. Complete variable domain (other parts from reference TRBV7-7 and TRBJ2-3): GAGVSQSPRYKVTKRGQDVTLRCDPISSHATLYWYQQALGQGPEFLTYFNYEAQPDKSGLPSDRFSAERPEGSISTLTIQRTEQRDSAMYRCASSRTGADTQYFGPGTRLTVL.

Turning to this clone: A read error may produce the germline difference seen at one junction end. This sequence joins TRBV6-5 and TRBJ1-1; D is undetermined. Germline V gene data show CDR1 as MNHEY and CDR2 as SVGAGI. The CDR3 is made up of 16 amino acids. The CDR3 DNA is TGTGCCAGCAGTTACTCCGAACAGCTCAGGAACGCTGAAGCTTTCTTT. Translating gives CASSYSEQLRNAEAFF.

The V call is TRBV11-2, the J call TRBJ1-1; TRBD1 is a possible D gene (5 bases). The V and J ends lost 2 bases and 5 bases respectively, with 9 bases between them. CDR1 and CDR2 (germline): SGHAT, FQNNGV. This CDR3 has 13 residues. CDR3 sequence reads: CASSLRPGTEAFF. The CDR3 bases are TGTGCCAGCAGCTTACGACCAGGGACTGAAGCTTTCTTT. The full variable domain, with the rest looked up from reference TRBV11-2 and TRBJ1-1, is EAGVAQSPRYKIIEKRQSVAFWCNPISGHATLYWYQQILGQGPKLLIQFQNNGVVDDSQLPKDRFSAERLKGVDSTLKIQPAKLEDSAVYLCASSLRPGTEAFFGQGTRLTVV.

The chain uses TRBV11-2 and TRBJ2-5; TRBD2 matches at 11 bases. V lost 4 bases and J lost 7; bases outside the gene matches: 8. This CDR3 is built from 15 residues. Germline loops: CDR1 SGHAT, CDR2 FQNNGV. The CDR3 loop reads CASSSSGGLWGTQYF. Here the CDR3 DNA reads TGTGCCAGCAGCTCTAGCGGGGGGCTTTGGGGGACCCAGTACTTC.

The chain combines TRBV7-2 with TRBJ2-7; a possible D gene is TRBD1 (6 bases). V lost 1 base, J lost 3 bases, and 10 bases lay in between. Germline-derived CDR1 and CDR2 are SGHTA and FQGNSA. The CDR3 totals 14 residues. CDR3: CASSLGPGDYEQYF. The CDR3 region has the DNA TGTGCCAGCAGCTTAGGCCCAGGGGACTACGAGCAGTACTTC.

The DNA for the CDR3 is TGTGCCACCAGTGACCCAGGGGGACTCAATGAAAAACTGTTTTTT. Translating it yields CATSDPGGLNEKLFF. The chain employs TRBV24-1 and TRBJ1-4, with 7 nucleotides matching TRBD1. The CDR3 runs 15 residues. V was pared by 4 bases and J by 5 bases, with 6 bases of the junction left unmatched. Germline lookup yields CDR1 KGHDR and CDR2 SFDVKD.

The V gene is TRBV11-3, the J gene TRBJ2-2, with D possibly TRBD1 on 6 matching bases. CDR3 length: 14 residues. Trimming cost V 7 bases and J 2 bases, with 11 bases left between them. Looked up from germline, CDR1 is SGHNT and CDR2 is YENEEA. Written as DNA, the CDR3 is TGTGCCAGCAAAACCGGGACAAACACCGGGGAGCTGTTTTTT. It specifies CASKTGTNTGELFF.

The chain employs TRBV2 and TRBJ2-7, with 7 bases fitting TRBD1. CDR1 and CDR2 from the germline V gene are SNHLY and FYNNEI. This CDR3 has 14 residues. Trimming removed 6 bases from V and 6 bases from J; junction bases left unmatched: 11. The CDR3 loop is CASRDGQVGSEQYF. Written as DNA, the CDR3 is TGTGCCAGCAGAGACGGACAGGTGGGCAGCGAGCAGTACTTC. Combining the CDR3 with reference TRBV2 and TRBJ2-7 gives the whole variable domain EPEVTQTPSHQVTQMGQEVILRCVPISNHLYFYWYRQILGQKVEFLVSFYNNEISEKSEIFDDQFSVERPDGSNFTLKIRSTKLEDSAMYFCASRDGQVGSEQYFGPGTRLTVT.